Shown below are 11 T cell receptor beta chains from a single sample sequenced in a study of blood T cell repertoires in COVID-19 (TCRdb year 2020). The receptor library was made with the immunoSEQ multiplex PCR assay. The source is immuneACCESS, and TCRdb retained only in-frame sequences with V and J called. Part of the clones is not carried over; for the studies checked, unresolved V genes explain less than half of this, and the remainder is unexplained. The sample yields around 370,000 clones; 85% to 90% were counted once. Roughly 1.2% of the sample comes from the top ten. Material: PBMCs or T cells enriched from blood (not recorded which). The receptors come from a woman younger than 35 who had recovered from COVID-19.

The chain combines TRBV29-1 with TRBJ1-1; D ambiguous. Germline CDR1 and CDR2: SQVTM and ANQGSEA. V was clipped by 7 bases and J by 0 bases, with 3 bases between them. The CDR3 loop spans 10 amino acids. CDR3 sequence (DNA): TGCAGCGCCTTGAACACTGAAGCTTTCTTT. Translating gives CSALNTEAFF.

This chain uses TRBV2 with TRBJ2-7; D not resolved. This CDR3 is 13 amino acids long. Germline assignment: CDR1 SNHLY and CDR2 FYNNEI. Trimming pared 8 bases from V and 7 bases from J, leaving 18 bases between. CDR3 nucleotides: TGTGCCAGCGAGGTGCAGCCACCTTGGGAGCAGTACTTC. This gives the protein CASEVQPPWEQYF.

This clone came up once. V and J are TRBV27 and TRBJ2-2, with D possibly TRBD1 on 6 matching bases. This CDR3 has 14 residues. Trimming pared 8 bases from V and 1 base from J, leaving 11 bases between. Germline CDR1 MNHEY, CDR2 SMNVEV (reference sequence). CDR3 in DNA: TGTGCCAGCGGCTACAGGGAGAACACCGGGGAGCTGTTTTTT. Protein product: CASGYRENTGELFF.

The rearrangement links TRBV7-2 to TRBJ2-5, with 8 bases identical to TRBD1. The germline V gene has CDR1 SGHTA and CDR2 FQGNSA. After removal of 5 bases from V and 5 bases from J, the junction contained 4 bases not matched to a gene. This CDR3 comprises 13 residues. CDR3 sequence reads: CASSRTGLETQYF. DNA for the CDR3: TGTGCCAGCAGCCGGACAGGGTTGGAGACCCAGTACTTC. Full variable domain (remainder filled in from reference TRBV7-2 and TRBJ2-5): GAGVSQSPSNKVTEKGKDVELRCDPISGHTALYWYRQSLGQGLEFLIYFQGNSAPDKSGLPSDRFSAERTGGSVSTLTIQRTQQEDSAVYLCASSRTGLETQYFGPGTRLLVL.

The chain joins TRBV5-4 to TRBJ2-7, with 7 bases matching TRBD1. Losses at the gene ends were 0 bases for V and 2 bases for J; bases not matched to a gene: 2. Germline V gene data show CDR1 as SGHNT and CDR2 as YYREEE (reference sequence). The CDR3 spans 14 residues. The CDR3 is CASSLGDRAYEQYF. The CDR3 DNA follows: TGTGCCAGCAGCTTGGGGGACAGAGCCTACGAGCAGTACTTC.

The CDR3: CASSQTQGNQPQHF. The CDR3 DNA follows: TGCGCCAGCAGTCAAACACAGGGAAATCAGCCCCAGCATTTT. V gene TRBV23-1 combines with J gene TRBJ1-5, with a weak D call TRBD1 (6 bases). TRBV23-1 is placed among ORFs of uncertain function. This CDR3 region has 14 residues. The ends were cut back, 2 bases at V and 4 bases at J, with 9 bases in the middle.

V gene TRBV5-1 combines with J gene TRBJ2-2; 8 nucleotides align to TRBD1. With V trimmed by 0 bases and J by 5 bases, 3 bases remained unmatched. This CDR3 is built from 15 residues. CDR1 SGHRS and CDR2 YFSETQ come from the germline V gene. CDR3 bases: TGCGCCAGCAGCTTGGATACAGGGGGGACCGGGGAGCTGTTTTTT. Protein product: CASSLDTGGTGELFF.

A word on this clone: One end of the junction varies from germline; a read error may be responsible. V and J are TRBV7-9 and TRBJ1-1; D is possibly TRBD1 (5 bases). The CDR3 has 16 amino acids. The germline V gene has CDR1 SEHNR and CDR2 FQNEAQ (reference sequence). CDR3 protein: CASSLRVAGENSEAFF. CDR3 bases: TGTGCCAGCAGCTTGAGGGTTGCGGGGGAGAACAGTGAAGCTTTCTTT.

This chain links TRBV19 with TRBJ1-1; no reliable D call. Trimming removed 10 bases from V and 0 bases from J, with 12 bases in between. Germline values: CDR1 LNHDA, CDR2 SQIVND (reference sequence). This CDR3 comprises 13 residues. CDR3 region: CAIHNRMNTEAFF. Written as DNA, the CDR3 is TGTGCCATCCATAACAGAATGAACACTGAAGCTTTCTTT. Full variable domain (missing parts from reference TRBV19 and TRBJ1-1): DGGITQSPKYLFRKEGQNVTLSCEQNLNHDAMYWYRQDPGQGLRLIYYSQIVNDFQKGDIAEGYSVSREKKESFPLTVTSAQKNPTAFYLCAIHNRMNTEAFFGQGTRLTVV.

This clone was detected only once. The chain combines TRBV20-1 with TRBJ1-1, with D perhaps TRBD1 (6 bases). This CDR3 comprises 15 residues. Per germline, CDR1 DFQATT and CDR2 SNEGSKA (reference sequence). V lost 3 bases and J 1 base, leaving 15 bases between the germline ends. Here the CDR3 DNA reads TGCAGTGCTAGTGATTTTTTACAGGGGAACACTGAAGCTTTCTTT. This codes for CSASDFLQGNTEAFF.

CDR3 loop: CASSQESVGAPTDTQYF. The CDR3 coding sequence is TGTGCCAGCAGCCAAGAAAGTGTGGGGGCTCCCACAGATACGCAGTATTTT. The V call is TRBV3-1 (or the pseudogene TRBV3-2), the J call TRBJ2-3; tentatively, D is TRBD1 (6 bases). The V gene's germline CDR1 is LGHDT and CDR2 YNNKEL (reference sequence). V lost 0 bases to trimming and J lost 2 bases, with 15 bases between them. The CDR3 has 17 residues.